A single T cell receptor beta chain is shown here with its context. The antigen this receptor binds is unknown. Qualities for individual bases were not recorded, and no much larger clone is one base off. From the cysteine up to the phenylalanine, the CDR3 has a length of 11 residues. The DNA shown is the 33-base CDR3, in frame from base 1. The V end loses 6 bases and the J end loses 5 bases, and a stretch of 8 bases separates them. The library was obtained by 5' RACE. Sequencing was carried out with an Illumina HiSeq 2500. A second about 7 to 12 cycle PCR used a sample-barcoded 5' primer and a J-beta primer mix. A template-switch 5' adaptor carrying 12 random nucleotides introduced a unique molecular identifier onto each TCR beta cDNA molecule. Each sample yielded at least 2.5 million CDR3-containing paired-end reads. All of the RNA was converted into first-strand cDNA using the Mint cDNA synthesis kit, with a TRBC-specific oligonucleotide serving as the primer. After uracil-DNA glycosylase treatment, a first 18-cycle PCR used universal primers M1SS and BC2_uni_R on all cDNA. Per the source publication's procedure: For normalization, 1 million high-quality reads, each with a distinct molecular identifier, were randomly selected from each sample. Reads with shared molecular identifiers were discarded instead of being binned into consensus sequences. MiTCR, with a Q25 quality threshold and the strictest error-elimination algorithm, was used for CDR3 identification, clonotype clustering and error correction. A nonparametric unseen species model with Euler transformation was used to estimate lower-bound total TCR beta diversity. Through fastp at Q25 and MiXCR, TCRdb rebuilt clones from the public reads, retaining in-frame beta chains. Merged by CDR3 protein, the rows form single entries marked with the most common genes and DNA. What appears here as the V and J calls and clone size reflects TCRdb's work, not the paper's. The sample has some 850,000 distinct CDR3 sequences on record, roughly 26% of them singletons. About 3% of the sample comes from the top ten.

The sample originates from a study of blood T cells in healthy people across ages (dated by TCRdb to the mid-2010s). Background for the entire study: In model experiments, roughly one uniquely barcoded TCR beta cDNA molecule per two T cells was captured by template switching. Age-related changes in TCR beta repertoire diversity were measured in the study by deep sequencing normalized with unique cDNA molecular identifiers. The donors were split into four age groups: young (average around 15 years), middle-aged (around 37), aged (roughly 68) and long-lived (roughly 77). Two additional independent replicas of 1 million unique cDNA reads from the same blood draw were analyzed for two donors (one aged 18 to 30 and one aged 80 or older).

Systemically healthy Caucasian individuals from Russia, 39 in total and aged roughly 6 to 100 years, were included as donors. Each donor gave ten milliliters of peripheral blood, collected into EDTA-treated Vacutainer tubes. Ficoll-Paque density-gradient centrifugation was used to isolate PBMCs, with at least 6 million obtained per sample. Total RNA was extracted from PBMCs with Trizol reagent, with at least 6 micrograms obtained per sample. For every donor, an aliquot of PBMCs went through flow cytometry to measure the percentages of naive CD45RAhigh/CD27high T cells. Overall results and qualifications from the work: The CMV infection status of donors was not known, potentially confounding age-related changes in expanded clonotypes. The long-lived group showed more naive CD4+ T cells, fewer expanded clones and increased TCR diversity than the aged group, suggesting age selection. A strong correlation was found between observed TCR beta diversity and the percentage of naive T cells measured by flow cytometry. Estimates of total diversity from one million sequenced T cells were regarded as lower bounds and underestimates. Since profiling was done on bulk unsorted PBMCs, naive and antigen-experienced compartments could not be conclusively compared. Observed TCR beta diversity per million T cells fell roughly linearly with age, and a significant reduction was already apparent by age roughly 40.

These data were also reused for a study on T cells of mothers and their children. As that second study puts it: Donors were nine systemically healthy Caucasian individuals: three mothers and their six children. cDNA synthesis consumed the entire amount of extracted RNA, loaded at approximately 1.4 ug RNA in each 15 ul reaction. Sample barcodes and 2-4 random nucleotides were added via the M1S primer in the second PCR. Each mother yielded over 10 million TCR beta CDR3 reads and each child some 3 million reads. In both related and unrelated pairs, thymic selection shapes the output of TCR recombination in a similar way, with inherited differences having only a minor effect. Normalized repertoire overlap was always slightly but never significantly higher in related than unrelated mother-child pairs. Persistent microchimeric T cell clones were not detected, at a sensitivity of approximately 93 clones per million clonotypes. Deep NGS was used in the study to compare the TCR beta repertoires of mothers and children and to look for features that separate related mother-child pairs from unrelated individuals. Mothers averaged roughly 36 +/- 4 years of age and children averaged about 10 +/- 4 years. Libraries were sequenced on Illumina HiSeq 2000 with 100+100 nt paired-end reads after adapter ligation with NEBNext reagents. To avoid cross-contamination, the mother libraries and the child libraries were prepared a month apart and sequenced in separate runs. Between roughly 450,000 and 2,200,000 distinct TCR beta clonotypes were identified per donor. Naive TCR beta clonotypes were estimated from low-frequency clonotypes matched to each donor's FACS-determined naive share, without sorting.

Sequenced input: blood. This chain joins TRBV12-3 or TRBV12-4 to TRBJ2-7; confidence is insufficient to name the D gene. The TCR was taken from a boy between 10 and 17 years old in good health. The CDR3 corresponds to CASSNRNEQYF. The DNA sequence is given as TGTGCCAGCAGCAATCGAAACGAGCAGTACTTC.